The 22 T cell receptor beta chains listed next were all sequenced from one sample in a study of T cell responses to AZD1222 COVID-19 vaccine (dated by TCRdb to 2020 to 2022). What this sample's time point label stands for: baseline before first vaccination. Library prep was done by the immunoSEQ multiplex PCR assay. TCRdb took this table from immuneACCESS and kept in-frame rearrangements with V and J called. Such tables lack part of the clones; where checked against another copy, unresolved V genes explain under half of the gap, and the rest is unexplained. The sample records 100,000 to 140,000 clones, about 85% of which are singletons. The top ten constitute around 4.4% of the sample. This specimen was peripheral blood, taken on day 0 of AZD1222 vaccination. The source of these receptors is an adult in good health.

V is TRBV7-2 and J is TRBJ1-5, with TRBD1 as a possible D gene (5 bases). Trimming cost V 6 bases and J 7 bases, with 19 bases left between them. Germline V gene data show CDR1 as SGHTA and CDR2 as FQGNSA. This CDR3 contains 15 residues. The CDR3 here is CASSHSGATRQPQHF. In DNA, the CDR3 is TGTGCCAGCAGTCATTCCGGGGCAACCAGGCAGCCCCAGCATTTT.

The rearrangement links TRBV27 to TRBJ1-1; the D gene is possibly TRBD1 (5 bases). The germline gives CDR1 MNHEY, CDR2 SMNVEV (reference sequence). This CDR3 comprises 11 residues. Trimming pared 5 bases from V and 10 bases from J, leaving 11 bases between. The CDR3 reads CASSPGVGAFF. CDR3 sequence (DNA): TGTGCCAGCAGTCCGGGGGTGGGAGCTTTCTTT.

This clone was seen once. The rearrangement uses TRBV24-1 and TRBJ2-5, with D perhaps assigned TRBD1 or TRBD2 (5 bases each). Trimming removed 7 bases at V and 2 bases at J, with 13 bases between. This CDR3 spans 14 amino acids. In germline, CDR1 is KGHDR, CDR2 SFDVKD. This CDR3 reads CATSRVGAQETQYF. The CDR3 nucleotides are TGTGCCACCAGCCGCGTCGGGGCGCAAGAGACCCAGTACTTC.

This clone was seen a few times. The J gene is TRBJ1-1, the V gene TRBV10-3, with a weak D call TRBD1 (5 bases). V dropped 10 bases and J dropped 4 bases, with 13 bases sitting between them. Germline CDR1 and CDR2: ENHRY and SYGVKD. The CDR3 is made up of 12 amino acids. CDR3 DNA sequence: TGTGCCACCGGGGGGGATGTCACTGAAGCTTTCTTT. Translated, it gives CATGGDVTEAFF.

Only one count was recorded for this clone. V and J are TRBV11-3 and TRBJ2-2, with 9 bases matching TRBD2. The CDR3 loop spans 15 amino acids. Germline V gene sequence: CDR1 SGHNT, CDR2 YENEEA. The CDR3 bases are TGTGGCCGGGATGAGGGACTAGCTGTCACCGGGGAGCTGTTTTTT. This sequence encodes CGRDEGLAVTGELFF.

This clone was observed a handful of times. This chain joins TRBV30 and TRBJ1-5, with D possibly TRBD1 on 6 matching bases. Trimming left V 1 base short and J 7 bases short, with 11 bases between. The V gene's germline CDR1 is GTSNPN and CDR2 SVGIG (reference sequence). CDR3 length equals 13 residues. CDR3 region: CAWSDRDGQPQHF. The CDR3 DNA follows: TGTGCCTGGAGTGACAGGGACGGGCAGCCCCAGCATTTT.

The rearrangement joins TRBV18 to TRBJ1-1, with D uncertain. This CDR3 comprises 15 residues. The germline V gene has CDR1 KGHSH and CDR2 LQKENI. V lost 2 bases to trimming and J lost 0 bases, with 10 bases between them. CDR3 region: CASSPLPGLNTEAFF. The CDR3 DNA sequence: TGTGCCAGCTCACCATTACCGGGGTTGAACACTGAAGCTTTCTTT.

To note about this clone: This same CDR3 is encoded by further DNA sequences in the sample. The V gene is TRBV12-3 or TRBV12-4, the J gene TRBJ1-3, with no clear D. V was pared by 1 base and J by 3 bases, with 1 base between. The CDR3 covers 12 residues. As DNA, the CDR3 is TGTGCCAGCAGTTTAGGTGGAAACACCATATATTTT. It specifies CASSLGGNTIYF.

V and J are TRBV6-5 and TRBJ2-3; 7 bases are shared with TRBD1. Germline V gives CDR1 MNHEY, CDR2 SVGAGI. Trimming at V came to 8 bases and at J to 5 bases, leaving 10 bases not matched to a gene. CDR3 length equals 14 residues. The CDR3 sequence is CASGGQPLIDTQYF. In DNA, the CDR3 is TGTGCCAGCGGGGGACAGCCTCTGATAGATACGCAGTATTTT.

This chain links TRBV5-4 with TRBJ2-5; TRBD2 matches at 9 bases. From germline, CDR1 is SGHNT and CDR2 YYREEE (reference sequence). This CDR3 region has 14 residues. Losses at the gene ends were 6 bases for V and 3 bases for J; bases not matched to a gene: 6. DNA of the CDR3: TGTGCCAGCACCTTTAGCGGGGGAGAAGAGACCCAGTACTTC. This gives the protein CASTFSGGEETQYF.

V and J are TRBV9 and TRBJ2-3; D might be TRBD2 (6 bases). CDR1 and CDR2 (germline): SGDLS, YYNGEE. The CDR3 runs to 16 residues. The V and J ends lost 3 bases and 0 bases respectively, with 14 bases between them. For the CDR3, the DNA is TGTGCCAGCAGCGCTCGCTCGGGGAGGAGCACAGATACGCAGTATTTT. The encoded protein is CASSARSGRSTDTQYF.

The gene calls are TRBV28 and TRBJ2-7; perhaps TRBD1 as D (5 bases). The V gene's germline CDR1 is MDHEN and CDR2 SYDVKM. The CDR3 is made up of 14 amino acids. V lost 7 bases to trimming and J lost 1 base, with 14 bases between them. In DNA form, the CDR3 reads TGTGCCAGCAAACGCCGACAGAGATCCTACGAGCAGTACTTC. Translating it yields CASKRRQRSYEQYF.

J is TRBJ2-1 and V is TRBV7-8, with TRBD2 identical over 9 bases. Unmatched junction bases numbered 8, after V lost 2 bases and J lost 3 bases. The CDR3 is 17 amino acids. Germline assignment: CDR1 SGHVS and CDR2 FQNEAQ. For the CDR3, the DNA is TGTGCCAGCAGCTTATTCCGTAGCGGGAGTAACTACAATGAGCAGTTCTTC. This sequence encodes CASSLFRSGSNYNEQFF. Using reference TRBV7-8 and TRBJ2-1 for the parts outside the CDR3, the full variable domain is GAGVSQSPRYKVAKRGQDVALRCDPISGHVSLFWYQQALGQGPEFLTYFQNEAQLDKSGLPSDRFFAERPEGSVSTLKIQRTQQEDSAVYLCASSLFRSGSNYNEQFFGPGTRLTVL.

This chain joins TRBV15 and TRBJ1-1, with 8 bases matching TRBD1. Germline assignment: CDR1 LNHNV and CDR2 YYDKDF (reference sequence). The J segment lost 4 bases and the V segment lost 6 bases, leaving 4 bases of the junction unmatched. This CDR3 is 13 amino acids long. Here the CDR3 DNA reads TGTGCCACCAGTCTAACAGGGGGCACTGAAGCTTTCTTT. Translation: CATSLTGGTEAFF.

This clone appeared a few times. The CDR3 protein is CASSEGGDGYTF. As DNA, the CDR3 is TGTGCCAGCAGTGAAGGGGGGGACGGCTACACCTTC. This chain links TRBV2 with TRBJ1-2, with D perhaps matching TRBD1 (5 bases). V was trimmed by 1 base and J by 8 bases, leaving 8 bases between them. This CDR3 has 12 amino acids. Per the germline V gene, CDR1 is SNHLY and CDR2 is FYNNEI.

This clone appeared a single time. The gene calls are TRBV30 and TRBJ2-7; D perhaps matches TRBD2 (6 bases). V was clipped by 2 bases and J by 0 bases, with 17 bases between them. This CDR3 has 16 amino acids. Per the germline V gene, CDR1 is GTSNPN and CDR2 is SVGIG (reference sequence). CDR3 sequence: CAWSPLPGESSYEQYF. DNA of the CDR3: TGTGCCTGGAGTCCACTCCCGGGAGAGAGCTCCTACGAGCAGTACTTC.

The V call is TRBV7-2, the J call TRBJ1-5; TRBD1 aligns across 10 bases. CDR1 is SGHTA, CDR2 FQGNSA, per germline. Losses at the gene ends were 5 bases for V and 5 bases for J; bases not matched to a gene: 9. CDR3 length: 16 residues. Here the CDR3 DNA reads TGTGCCAGCAGCCCCGGTTCGGACAGGGGGGATCAGCCCCAGCATTTT. Translation: CASSPGSDRGDQPQHF.

This clone was detected only once. J is TRBJ1-5 and V is TRBV15, with 7 nucleotides matching TRBD1. Trimming removed 4 bases from V and 4 bases from J; junction bases left unmatched: 7. Germline assignment: CDR1 LNHNV and CDR2 YYDKDF (reference sequence). CDR3 length: 15 amino acids. CDR3 loop: CATSTKGAGNQPQHF. The DNA for the CDR3 is TGTGCCACCAGCACCAAGGGGGCAGGGAATCAGCCCCAGCATTTT.

The chain is built from TRBV30 and TRBJ1-5; TRBD1 aligns across 7 bases. V shed 1 base and J 0 bases; nucleotides not matched to a gene: 6. Looked up from germline, CDR1 is GTSNPN and CDR2 is SVGIG (reference sequence). The CDR3 length is 16 residues. The chain's CDR3 is CAWSGQGGYSNQPQHF. The CDR3 coding sequence is TGTGCCTGGAGTGGACAGGGCGGCTATAGCAATCAGCCCCAGCATTTT. The whole variable domain, filled in from reference TRBV30 and TRBJ1-5, reads SQTIHQWPATLVQPVGSPLSLECTVEGTSNPNLYWYRQAAGRGLQLLFYSVGIGQISSEVPQNLSASRPQDRQFILSSKKLLLSDSGFYLCAWSGQGGYSNQPQHFGDGTRLSIL.

This rearrangement joins TRBV6-4 to TRBJ1-5; D is possibly TRBD1 (6 bases). Germline values: CDR1 MRHNA, CDR2 SNTAGT. Deletions cut 3 bases from V and 6 bases from J, with 12 bases between. This CDR3 spans 14 amino acids. The CDR3 DNA reads TGTGCCAGCAGTGATCAAGGGGGGGGTCAGCCCCAGCATTTT. Translating it yields CASSDQGGGQPQHF.

This sequence joins TRBV7-9 and TRBJ1-2, with 9 bases fitting TRBD1. The J segment lost 6 bases and the V segment lost 3 bases, leaving 8 bases of the junction unmatched. This CDR3 contains 15 residues. CDR1 SEHNR and CDR2 FQNEAQ come from the germline V gene (reference sequence). The CDR3 here is CASSFAGTGTDGYTF. The CDR3 DNA reads TGTGCCAGCAGCTTTGCCGGGACAGGGACGGATGGCTACACCTTC.

The chain links TRBV7-9 to TRBJ2-1; no clear D gene. There are 14 residues in the CDR3. CDR1 is SEHNR and CDR2 is FQNEAQ in the germline V gene (reference sequence). V shed 1 base and J shed 3 bases, with 7 bases lying between them. The CDR3 sequence: CASSLVGDYNEQFF. The CDR3 nucleotides are TGTGCCAGCAGCTTAGTAGGCGACTACAATGAGCAGTTCTTC.